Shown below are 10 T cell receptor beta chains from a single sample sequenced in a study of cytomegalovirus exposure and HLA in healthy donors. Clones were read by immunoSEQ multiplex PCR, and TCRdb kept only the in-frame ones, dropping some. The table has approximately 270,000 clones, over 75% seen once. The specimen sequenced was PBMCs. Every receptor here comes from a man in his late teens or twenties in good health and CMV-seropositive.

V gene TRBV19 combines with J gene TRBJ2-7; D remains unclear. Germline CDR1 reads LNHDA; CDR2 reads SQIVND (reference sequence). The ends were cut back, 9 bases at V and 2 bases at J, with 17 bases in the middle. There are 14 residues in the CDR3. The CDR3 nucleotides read TGTGCCAGCAGAGACCACTCGGTGCCCTACGAGCAGTACTTC. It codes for CASRDHSVPYEQYF.

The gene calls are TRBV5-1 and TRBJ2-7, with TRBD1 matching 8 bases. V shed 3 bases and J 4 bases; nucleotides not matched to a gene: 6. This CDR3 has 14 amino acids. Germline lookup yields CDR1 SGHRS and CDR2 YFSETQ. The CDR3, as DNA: TGCGCCAGCAGCTCCGGGACAGGCGCTTACGAGCAGTACTTC. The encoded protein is CASSSGTGAYEQYF.

This CDR3 is CASSLALAANEQFF. In DNA form, the CDR3 reads TGTGCCAGCAGCTTAGCACTAGCGGCTAATGAGCAGTTCTTC. The chain couples TRBV13 to TRBJ2-1; TRBD2 matches 8 bases. This CDR3 comprises 14 residues. Germline V gene lookup returns CDR1 PRHDT and CDR2 FYEKMQ (reference sequence). V was clipped by 1 base and J by 7 bases; unmatched bases: 3.

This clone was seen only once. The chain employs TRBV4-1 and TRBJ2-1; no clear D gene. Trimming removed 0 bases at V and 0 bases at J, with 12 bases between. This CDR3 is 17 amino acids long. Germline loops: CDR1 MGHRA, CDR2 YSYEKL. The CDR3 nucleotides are TGCGCCAGCAGCCAAGATTCGGGCAGGAGCTCCTACAATGAGCAGTTCTTC. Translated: CASSQDSGRSSYNEQFF.

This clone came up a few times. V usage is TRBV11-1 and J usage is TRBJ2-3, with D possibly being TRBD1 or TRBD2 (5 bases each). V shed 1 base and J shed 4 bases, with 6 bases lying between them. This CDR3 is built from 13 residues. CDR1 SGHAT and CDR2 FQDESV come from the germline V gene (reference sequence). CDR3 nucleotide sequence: TGTGCCAGCAGCTTAGGGGGGTCAGATACGCAGTATTTT. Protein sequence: CASSLGGSDTQYF.

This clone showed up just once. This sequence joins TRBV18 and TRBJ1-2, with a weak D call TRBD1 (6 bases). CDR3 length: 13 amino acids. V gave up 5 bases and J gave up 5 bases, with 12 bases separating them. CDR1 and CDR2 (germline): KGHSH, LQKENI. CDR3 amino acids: CASSTDSQYGYTF. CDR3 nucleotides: TGTGCCAGCTCAACGGACAGTCAGTATGGCTACACCTTC. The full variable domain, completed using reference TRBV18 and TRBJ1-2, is NAGVMQNPRHLVRRRGQEARLRCSPMKGHSHVYWYRQLPEEGLKFMVYLQKENIIDESGMPKERFSAEFPKEGPSILRIQQVVRGDSAAYFCASSTDSQYGYTFGSGTRLTVV.

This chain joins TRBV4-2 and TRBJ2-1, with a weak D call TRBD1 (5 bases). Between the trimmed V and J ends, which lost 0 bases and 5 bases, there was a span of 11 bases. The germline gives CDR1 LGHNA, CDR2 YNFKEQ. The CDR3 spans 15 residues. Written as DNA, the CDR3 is TGTGCCAGCAGCCAAGAAGGCCAGGGAAACAATGAGCAGTTCTTC. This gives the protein CASSQEGQGNNEQFF.

The CDR3 region has the DNA TGCGCCAGCAGCTTCCGACAGGGGAACTATGGCTACACCTTC. It yields the protein CASSFRQGNYGYTF. This chain joins TRBV5-1 and TRBJ1-2, with 8 positions matching TRBD1. CDR3 length: 14 residues. CDR1 SGHRS and CDR2 YFSETQ come from the germline V gene. J lost 2 bases, V lost 2 bases, and 2 bases had no gene match.

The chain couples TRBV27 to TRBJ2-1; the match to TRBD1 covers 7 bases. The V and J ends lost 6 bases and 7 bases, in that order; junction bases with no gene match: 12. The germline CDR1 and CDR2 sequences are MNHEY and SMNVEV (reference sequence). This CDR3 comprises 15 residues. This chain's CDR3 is CASRRQGFGLNEQFF. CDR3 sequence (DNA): TGTGCCAGCAGGAGACAGGGATTCGGTTTGAATGAGCAGTTCTTC.

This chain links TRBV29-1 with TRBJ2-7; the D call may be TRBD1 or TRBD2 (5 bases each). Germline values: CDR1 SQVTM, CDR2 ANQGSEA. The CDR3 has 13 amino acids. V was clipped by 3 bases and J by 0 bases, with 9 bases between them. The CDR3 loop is CSVEGVSSYEQYF. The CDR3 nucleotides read TGCAGCGTTGAGGGGGTTAGCTCCTACGAGCAGTACTTC.